This T cell receptor beta chain came from a study of shared clonotypes between healthy human individuals. Study context: In total, the donors were two women and a few men aged 18 to 49. The study used three CD4 naive, three CD4 memory, two CD8 naive and one CD8 memory plate per donor.

Measured with immunoSEQ multiplex PCR; TCRdb has only the in-frame clones, and not every one. The sample lists about 660,000 clones, roughly 70% occurring once. The germline CDR1 and CDR2 sequences are SNHLY and FYNNEI. Trimming removed 5 bases at V and 0 bases at J, with 17 bases between. The CDR3 totals 17 residues. As concerns this clone: The antigen remains undetermined.

Study findings and constraints: Few donors limited the genetic and exposure-history diversity represented.

The V gene is TRBV2, the J gene TRBJ2-1; D call uncertain. The sequence was obtained from a woman younger than 45 in good health. The source material was memory CD4+ T cells sorted from blood. Subset denoted: CD45RA-negative fraction. The CDR3 DNA is TGTGCCAGCAGTTCATCCCTTAGCCGCAGCTCCTACAATGAGCAGTTCTTC. Translated: CASSSSLSRSSYNEQFF.